A selection of T cell receptor beta chains follows, all from one sample in a study of blood T cell repertoires in COVID-19. Profiled with immunoSEQ multiplex PCR; TCRdb holds only in-frame clones, not every one. The table lists over 80,000 clones, approximately 88% of them singletons. The sequencing sample was made of peripheral blood. The origin of the receptors is a man between 70 and 80 years old with acute or convalescent COVID-19. Each CDR3 is given with its conserved first and last residue. The D gene is left open where the match is weak. Expanded clones are given a class, and other clones once, few, many or no size at all.

clone size,J gene,V gene,D gene,CDR3 protein,CDR3 DNA
NA,TRBJ2-2,TRBV24-1,TRBD1,CATSAPDRAGTGELFF,TGTGCCACCAGTGCCCCGGACAGGGCAGGCACCGGGGAGCTGTTTTTT
NA,TRBJ2-7,TRBV30,NA,CAWSVLFSGRGSSYEQYF,TGTGCCTGGAGTGTCCTTTTCTCGGGGCGGGGAAGTTCCTACGAGCAGTACTTC
NA,TRBJ1-2,TRBV5-6,NA,CASSSTARGANYGYTF,TGTGCCAGCAGCTCGACGGCCCGGGGGGCTAACTATGGCTACACCTTC
NA,TRBJ1-5,TRBV19,NA,CASNLPARNQPQHF,TGTGCCAGTAATCTCCCCGCGCGCAATCAGCCCCAGCATTTT
NA,TRBJ2-3,TRBV15,NA,CATSRGPPGTDTQYF,TGTGCCACCAGCAGAGGTCCCCCAGGCACAGATACGCAGTATTTT
few,TRBJ2-7,TRBV28,NA,CASSLSRANEQYF,TGTGCCAGCAGTTTGTCCAGGGCCAACGAGCAGTACTTC
NA,TRBJ1-1,TRBV2,TRBD1,CASRARQGRNTEAFF,TGTGCCAGCCGAGCCCGACAGGGTCGGAACACTGAAGCTTTCTTT
NA,TRBJ2-7,TRBV6-5,TRBD2,CASAPSGSYEQYF,TGTGCCAGCGCCCCTAGCGGCTCCTACGAGCAGTACTTC
NA,TRBJ2-1,TRBV3-1/TRBV3-2,TRBD2,CASSPYTSGSRFF,TGTGCCAGCAGCCCCTACACTAGCGGGAGTCGTTTCTTC
NA,TRBJ2-2,TRBV20-1,TRBD1,CSASSGDRGFRWLTGELFF,TGCAGTGCTAGTTCGGGGGACAGGGGGTTTAGGTGGCTGACCGGGGAGCTGTTTTTT
NA,TRBJ2-1,TRBV7-9,NA,CASSSDSYNEQFF,TGTGCCAGCAGCTCGGACAGCTACAATGAGCAGTTCTTC
NA,TRBJ2-7,TRBV29-1,TRBD1,CSVEEGTGGQYF,TGCAGCGTTGAAGAGGGGACAGGGGGTCAGTACTTC
few,TRBJ1-1,TRBV10-1,TRBD1,CASSAKQGLNTEAFF,TGCGCCAGCAGTGCGAAACAGGGGTTAAACACTGAAGCTTTCTTT
NA,TRBJ1-1,TRBV25-1,NA,CASSERGIRTEAFF,TGTGCCAGCAGTGAACGAGGGATCCGGACTGAAGCTTTCTTT
NA,TRBJ2-7,TRBV3-1/TRBV3-2,TRBD2,CASSQGPPTSGPYEQYF,TGTGCCAGCAGCCAAGGGCCCCCGACTAGCGGTCCCTACGAGCAGTACTTC
NA,TRBJ1-4,TRBV6-1,NA,CASSETRTENEKLFF,TGTGCCAGCAGTGAAACAAGGACAGAAAATGAAAAACTGTTTTTT
NA,TRBJ2-5,TRBV28,NA,CASKGGVQETQYF,TGTGCCAGCAAGGGGGGGGTCCAAGAGACCCAGTACTTC
NA,TRBJ1-2,TRBV5-1,NA,CASSLAFRGGYGYTF,TGCGCCAGCAGCTTGGCATTTCGGGGGGGCTATGGCTACACCTTC
NA,TRBJ2-7,TRBV7-2,NA,CASRRGPYEQYF,TGTGCCAGCAGGAGAGGTCCCTACGAGCAGTACTTC
NA,TRBJ2-2,TRBV7-7,TRBD2,CASSLGGSGRGTGELFF,TGTGCTAGCAGCTTAGGCGGGAGCGGTAGGGGCACCGGGGAGCTGTTTTTT
once,TRBJ1-2,TRBV5-1,NA,CASSGGGGQDYGYTF,TGCGCCAGCAGCGGGGGAGGGGGACAAGACTATGGCTACACCTTC
NA,TRBJ2-7,TRBV15,TRBD1,CATSRDRGPLSYEQYF,TGTGCCACCAGCAGAGACAGGGGGCCCCTTAGCTACGAGCAGTACTTC
NA,TRBJ2-5,TRBV6-2/TRBV6-3,NA,CASSGQKLETQYF,TGTGCCAGCAGTGGACAGAAACTAGAGACCCAGTACTTC
NA,TRBJ1-1,TRBV2,NA,CASSDGRQTEAFF,TGTGCCAGCAGTGACGGGAGGCAGACTGAAGCTTTCTTT
NA,TRBJ2-2,TRBV24-1,TRBD1,CATSGTGTNTGELFF,TGTGCCACCAGTGGGACAGGGACTAACACCGGGGAGCTGTTTTTT
once,TRBJ2-7,TRBV7-9,TRBD1,CASSRQGATPTYEQYF,TGTGCCAGCAGCAGACAGGGGGCAACCCCAACCTACGAGCAGTACTTC
NA,TRBJ2-5,TRBV15,TRBD1,CATSTHGGQGGETQYF,TGTGCCACCAGTACCCATGGGGGACAGGGGGGAGAGACCCAGTACTTC
once,TRBJ2-7,TRBV19,TRBD2,CASSAGLAYEQYF,TGTGCCAGTAGCGCCGGACTAGCCTACGAGCAGTACTTC
NA,TRBJ2-3,TRBV9,TRBD2,CASSVGSTSGGPTDTQYF,TGTGCCAGCAGCGTAGGTTCGACTAGCGGGGGACCCACAGATACGCAGTATTTT
once,TRBJ1-6,TRBV7-9,NA,CASSRPGAFGGNSPLHF,TGTGCCAGCAGCCGTCCAGGGGCTTTCGGTGGGAATTCACCCCTCCACTTT
NA,TRBJ2-1,TRBV28,TRBD1,CASSLLSGGSYNEQFF,TGTGCCAGCAGTTTATTATCAGGGGGATCCTACAATGAGCAGTTCTTC
NA,TRBJ2-7,TRBV20-1,NA,CSALSSYEQYF,TGCAGTGCTCTTAGCTCCTACGAGCAGTACTTC
once,TRBJ1-2,TRBV5-1,TRBD1,CASSPAGQTNYGYTF,TGCGCCAGCAGCCCGGCGGGACAGACTAACTATGGCTACACCTTC
NA,TRBJ2-3,TRBV7-2,TRBD2,CASSPLAVSSTDTQYF,TGTGCCAGCAGCCCACTAGCGGTTTCTAGCACAGATACGCAGTATTTT
NA,TRBJ2-2,TRBV7-3,NA,CASSLNGNTGELFF,TGTGCCAGCAGCTTAAACGGGAACACCGGGGAGCTGTTTTTT
NA,TRBJ2-3,TRBV28,TRBD2,CASATAGGSDTQYF,TGTGCCAGCGCAACAGCGGGGGGATCAGATACGCAGTATTTT
NA,TRBJ1-6,TRBV19,NA,CASSIAARGGEYSPLHF,TGTGCCAGTAGTATAGCAGCCAGGGGCGGCGAGTATTCACCCCTCCACTTT
NA,TRBJ1-1,TRBV2,TRBD1,CAGRTSGTGLEAFF,TGTGCCGGACGAACCTCCGGGACAGGGCTTGAAGCTTTCTTT
NA,TRBJ2-1,TRBV29-1,TRBD2,CSFRTSPFDEQFF,TGCAGCTTTAGGACTAGCCCTTTTGATGAGCAGTTCTTC
once,TRBJ1-1,TRBV10-2,TRBD1,CASRPTGASEAFF,TGCGCCAGCAGGCCGACAGGGGCCAGTGAAGCTTTCTTT
NA,TRBJ1-1,TRBV18,NA,CASSPFVQEGGTEAFF,TGTGCCAGCTCCCCATTTGTGCAGGAGGGAGGCACTGAAGCTTTCTTT
NA,TRBJ2-3,TRBV19,NA,CASTKVASRTDTQYF,TGTGCCAGTACCAAGGTAGCATCGCGCACAGATACGCAGTATTTT
NA,TRBJ2-1,TRBV18,TRBD2,CASSPSGLARELTYNEQFF,TGTGCCAGCTCACCATCGGGACTAGCGAGAGAATTAACCTACAATGAGCAGTTCTTC
few,TRBJ1-1,TRBV7-2,NA,CASSPRGQMNTEAFF,TGTGCCAGCAGCCCACGCGGACAGATGAACACTGAAGCTTTCTTT
NA,TRBJ1-2,TRBV28,TRBD1,CASRAGGAYGYTF,TGTGCCAGCAGGGCAGGGGGCGCGTATGGCTACACCTTC
NA,TRBJ2-2,TRBV19,NA,CASSAPGRGSVTGELFF,TGTGCCAGTAGTGCCCCCGGACGGGGATCCGTCACCGGGGAGCTGTTTTTT
NA,TRBJ1-1,TRBV5-1,TRBD1,CASSGGQGLNTEAFF,TGCGCCAGCAGCGGGGGACAGGGGCTGAACACTGAAGCTTTCTTT
NA,TRBJ1-1,TRBV6-5,NA,CASRQPGGFLAFF,TGTGCCAGTCGACAACCGGGGGGATTTTTGGCTTTCTTT
NA,TRBJ1-4,TRBV5-1,TRBD1,CASSGQGLTNEKLFF,TGCGCCAGCAGCGGACAGGGGCTTACTAATGAAAAACTGTTTTTT
once,TRBJ1-2,TRBV29-1,TRBD1,CSVYGGTGYGYTF,TGCAGCGTTTACGGCGGGACAGGGTATGGCTACACCTTC
NA,TRBJ1-4,TRBV2,NA,CASTFERQLFF,TGTGCCAGCACCTTTGAGAGACAGCTGTTTTTT
NA,TRBJ2-2,TRBV6-2/TRBV6-3,NA,CASSHYTGELFF,TGTGCCAGCAGCCACTACACCGGGGAGCTGTTTTTT
NA,TRBJ2-5,TRBV18,NA,CASSLRTVHGETQYF,TGTGCCAGCTCACTTAGGACAGTCCACGGGGAGACCCAGTACTTC